This paragraph reports one T cell receptor beta chain. Its antigen is currently unknown. This CDR3 has 14 amino acids. Germline V gives CDR1 SQVTM, CDR2 ANQGSEA. V lost 4 bases, J lost 4 bases, and 16 bases lay in between. The data derive from a study of CD8 T cells in ankylosing spondylitis. Findings and limits, study-wide: As reported, disease-linked clones showed significant enrichment in matched ankylosing spondylitis synovial fluid. What seemed typical of ankylosing spondylitis blood was a TCR beta motif built from several highly homologous variants.

TCRdb processed the 5' RACE reads anew with MiXCR; each CDR3 protein has one entry. The repertoire holds around 890,000 distinct CDR3 sequences, with about 12% as singletons. The V call is TRBV29-1, the J call TRBJ1-1, with a weak D call TRBD1 (5 bases). This TCR came from a male donor with ankylosing spondylitis. The sequenced sample was blood, either unsorted or a sorted T cell fraction (not recorded which). CDR3 region: CSVVDTLSFTEAFF. In DNA, the CDR3 is TGCAGCGTTGTGGACACGTTATCGTTCACTGAAGCTTTCTTT.